The source of this TCR beta chain is a study of response to subunit inactivated influenza vaccine. Study-wide points: Authors proposed each seasonal influenza vaccination draws in few new T cells.

A single record per CDR3 protein comes from TCRdb applying MiXCR to the RT-PCR reads. The top ten clones hold approximately 8.4% of a sample with about 240,000 distinct CDR3 sequences, 12% of them seen once. This clonotype was counted only a few times. No antigen is known for it. The CDR3 consists of 15 residues. The V segment lost 7 bases and the J segment 4 bases; nucleotides outside the gene matches: 8. Germline CDR1 and CDR2: LGHDT and YNNKEL (reference sequence). The chain is built from TRBV3-1 and TRBJ2-7; 12 bases line up with TRBD2. The sequence derives from a man aged 45-65 years who received an inactivated influenza vaccine. The source was non-naive T cells sorted from PBMCs, collected roughly 15 days before vaccination. This CDR3 is CASNNPSGGAYEQYF. The CDR3, as DNA: TGTGCCAGCAACAACCCTAGCGGGGGGGCTTACGAGCAGTACTTC.